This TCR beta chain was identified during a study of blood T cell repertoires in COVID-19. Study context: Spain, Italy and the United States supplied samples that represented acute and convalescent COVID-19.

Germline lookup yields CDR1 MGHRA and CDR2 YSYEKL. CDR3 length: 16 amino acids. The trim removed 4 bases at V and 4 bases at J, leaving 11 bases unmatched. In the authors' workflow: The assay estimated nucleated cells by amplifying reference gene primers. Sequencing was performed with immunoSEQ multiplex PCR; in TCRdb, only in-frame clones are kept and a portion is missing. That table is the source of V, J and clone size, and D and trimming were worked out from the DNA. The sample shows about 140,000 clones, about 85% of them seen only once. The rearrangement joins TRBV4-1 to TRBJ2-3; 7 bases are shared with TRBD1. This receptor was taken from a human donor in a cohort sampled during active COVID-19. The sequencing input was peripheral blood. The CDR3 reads CASSRLTGFGADTQYF. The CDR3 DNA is TGCGCCAGCAGCCGACTGACAGGGTTTGGTGCAGATACGCAGTATTTT.